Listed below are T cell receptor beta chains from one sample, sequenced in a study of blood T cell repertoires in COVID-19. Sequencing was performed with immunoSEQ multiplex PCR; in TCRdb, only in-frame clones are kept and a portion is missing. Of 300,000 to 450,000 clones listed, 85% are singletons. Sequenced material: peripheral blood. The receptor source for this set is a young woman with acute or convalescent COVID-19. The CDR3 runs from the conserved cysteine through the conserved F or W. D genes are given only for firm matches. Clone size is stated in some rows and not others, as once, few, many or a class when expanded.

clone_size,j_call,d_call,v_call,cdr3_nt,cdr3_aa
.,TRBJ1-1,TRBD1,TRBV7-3,TGTGCCAGCAAGGGAGACAGGGAGAACACTGAAGCTTTCTTT,CASKGDRENTEAFF
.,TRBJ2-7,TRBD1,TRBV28,TGTGCCAGCAGCTCACCCGGGACAGGGGCCTACGAGCAGTACTTC,CASSSPGTGAYEQYF
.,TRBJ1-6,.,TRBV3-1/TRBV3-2,TGTGCCAGCAGCCTAAGGAATCCGGGATTTTCACCCCTCCACTTT,CASSLRNPGFSPLHF
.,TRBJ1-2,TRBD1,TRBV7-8,TGTGCCAGCAGCTTAGCTGGGACAGGGACAGGTGGCTACACCTTC,CASSLAGTGTGGYTF
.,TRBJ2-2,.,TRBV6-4,TGTGCCAGCAGTTCTACACTATACGCTTCGAACACCGGGGAGCTGTTTTTT,CASSSTLYASNTGELFF
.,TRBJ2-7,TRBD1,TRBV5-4,TGTGCCAGCAACCCGGGACAGGGGGTTTCCTACGAGCAGTACTTC,CASNPGQGVSYEQYF
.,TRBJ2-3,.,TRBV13,TGTGCCAGCAGCTGGAGCCTCACAGATACGCAGTATTTT,CASSWSLTDTQYF
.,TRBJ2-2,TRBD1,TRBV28,TGTGCCAGCAGTTTTCAGGGACAGGAGAACACCGGGGAGCTGTTTTTT,CASSFQGQENTGELFF
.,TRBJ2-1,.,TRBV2,TGTGCCAGCAGAGGGGACTTCCACAATGAGCAGTTCTTC,CASRGDFHNEQFF
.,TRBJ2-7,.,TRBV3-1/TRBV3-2,TGTGCCAGCAGCCAAGATGGCGAGACAGTAACCTACGAGCAGTACTTC,CASSQDGETVTYEQYF
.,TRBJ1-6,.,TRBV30,TGTGCCTGGAGTGTCCAGGGTAATTCACCCCTCCACTTT,CAWSVQGNSPLHF
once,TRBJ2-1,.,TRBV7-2,TGTGCCAGCAGCTTAACTACCTACAATGAGCAGTTCTTC,CASSLTTYNEQFF
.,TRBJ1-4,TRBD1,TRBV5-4,TGTGCCAGCAGCCAAGGACAGGGAGCTGAAAAACTGTTTTTT,CASSQGQGAEKLFF
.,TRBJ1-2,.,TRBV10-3,TGTGCCATCAGTGAGTCGGCCAGGGGCTACACCTTC,CAISESARGYTF
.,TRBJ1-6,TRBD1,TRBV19,TGTGCCAGTAGTATGGAGGACAGGGGAGGCTTCCTCCTCCACTTT,CASSMEDRGGFLLHF
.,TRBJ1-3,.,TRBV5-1,TGCGCCAGCAGCTTGGCCGGGGGGTCTGGAAACACCATATATTTT,CASSLAGGSGNTIYF
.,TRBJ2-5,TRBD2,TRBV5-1,TGCGCCAGCAGCTTGGCGGGGACTAGCGGGAGGGAGACCCAGTACTTC,CASSLAGTSGRETQYF
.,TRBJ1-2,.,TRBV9,TGTGCCAGCGGAGGCGAAAACTATGGCTACACCTTC,CASGGENYGYTF
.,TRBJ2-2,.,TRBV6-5,TGTGCCAGCAGTTATTGGGGGGACGGCACCGGGGAGCTGTTTTTT,CASSYWGDGTGELFF
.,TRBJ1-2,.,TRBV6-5,TGCGCCAGCAGTTACAGGAGTAACTATGGCTACACCTTC,CASSYRSNYGYTF
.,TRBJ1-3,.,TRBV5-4,TGTGCCAGCAGCTTGGTTCAGGGCTCTGGAAACACCATATATTTT,CASSLVQGSGNTIYF
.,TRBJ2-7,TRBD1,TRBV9,TGTGCCAGCAGCGTAGGGCCGGGACAGCATTACGAGCAGTACTTC,CASSVGPGQHYEQYF
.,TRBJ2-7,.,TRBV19,TGTGCCAGTAGTAGAGAGACAGATTCACCGATGAAGTACTTC,CASSRETDSPMKYF
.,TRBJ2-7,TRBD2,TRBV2,TGTGCCAGAGCCAGCGGGGGCCACGAGCAGTACTTC,CARASGGHEQYF
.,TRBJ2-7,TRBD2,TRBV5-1,TGCGCCAGCAGCTTGGGTGGGACTAGCGGATACGAGCAGTACTTC,CASSLGGTSGYEQYF
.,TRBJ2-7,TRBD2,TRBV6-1,TGTGCCAGCAGTGAAGCGCTATCGGGGGGTGATATCTCCTACGAGCAGTACTTC,CASSEALSGGDISYEQYF
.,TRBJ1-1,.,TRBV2,TGTGCCAGCAGTGAGGGGAGCGGCACTGAAGCTTTCTTT,CASSEGSGTEAFF